This paragraph reports one T cell receptor (beta chain). Its antigen remains unidentified. This specimen comes from a study of siplizumab effects on memory and regulatory T cells. Study-level findings and limits: Memory cells seemed less diverse than naive T cells, which seemed major alloresponse contributors.

Generated by immunoSEQ multiplex PCR, the TCRdb table keeps only in-frame clones and is missing some. The sample consists of roughly 100,000 clones, roughly 96% of them appearing once. The TCR comes from a human donor in good health. The sample consisted of naive CD4+ T cells sorted from blood.

This CDR3 reads CASGLPGGGYTF. CDR3 nucleotide sequence: TGTGCCAGCGGCTTACCAGGGGGCGGCTACACCTTC. The chain links TRBV28 to TRBJ1-2, with 8 bases lining up with TRBD1. Germline trimming cut 8 bases from V and 8 bases from J; bases unmatched to any gene: 7. This CDR3 region has 12 residues. Germline loops: CDR1 MDHEN, CDR2 SYDVKM.